Detailed here is one TCR beta chain. V lost 5 bases to trimming and J lost 4 bases, with 17 bases between them. CDR3 length: 15 residues. Per germline, CDR1 SNHLY and CDR2 FYNNEI. Sequenced by immunoSEQ multiplex PCR; TCRdb stores in-frame clones only, minus some. The sample records 70,000 or so clones, 80% to 90% being singletons. These data belong to a study of blood T cell repertoires in COVID-19. At the level of the study: The cDNA or gDNA used as material had been derived from T cells, B-cell-depleted T cells, or PBMCs.

The sequenced sample consisted of peripheral blood. This chain uses TRBV2 with TRBJ1-2; the D gene is possibly TRBD1 (5 bases). The sequence was collected from a man aged 70-80 years with active or convalescent COVID-19. CDR3 sequence reads: CASSPRVALVYGYTF. In DNA form, the CDR3 reads TGTGCCAGCAGTCCCAGGGTGGCCCTTGTCTATGGCTACACCTTC.